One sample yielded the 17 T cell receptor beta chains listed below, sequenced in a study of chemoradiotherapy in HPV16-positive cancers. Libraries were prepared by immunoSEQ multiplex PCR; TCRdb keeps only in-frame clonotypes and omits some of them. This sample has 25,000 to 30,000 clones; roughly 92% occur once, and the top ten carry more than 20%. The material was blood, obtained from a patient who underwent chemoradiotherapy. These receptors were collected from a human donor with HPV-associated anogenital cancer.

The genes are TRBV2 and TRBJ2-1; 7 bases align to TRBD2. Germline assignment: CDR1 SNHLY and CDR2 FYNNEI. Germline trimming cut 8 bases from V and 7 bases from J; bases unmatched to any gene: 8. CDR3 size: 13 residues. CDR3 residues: CASCRGGPNEQFF. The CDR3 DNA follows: TGTGCCAGCTGTCGGGGAGGGCCTAATGAGCAGTTCTTC.

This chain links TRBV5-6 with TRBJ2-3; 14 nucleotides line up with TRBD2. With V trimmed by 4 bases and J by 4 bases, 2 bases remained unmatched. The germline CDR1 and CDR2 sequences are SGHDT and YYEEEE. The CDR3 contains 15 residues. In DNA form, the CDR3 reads TGTGCCAGCAGCCGGACTAGCGGGGGGCCAGATACGCAGTATTTT. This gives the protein CASSRTSGGPDTQYF.

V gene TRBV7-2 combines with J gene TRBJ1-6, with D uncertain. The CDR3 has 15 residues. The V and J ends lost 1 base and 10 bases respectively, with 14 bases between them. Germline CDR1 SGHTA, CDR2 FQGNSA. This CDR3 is CASSLDGGLDSPLHF. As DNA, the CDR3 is TGTGCCAGCAGCTTAGATGGCGGGTTGGACTCACCCCTCCACTTT.

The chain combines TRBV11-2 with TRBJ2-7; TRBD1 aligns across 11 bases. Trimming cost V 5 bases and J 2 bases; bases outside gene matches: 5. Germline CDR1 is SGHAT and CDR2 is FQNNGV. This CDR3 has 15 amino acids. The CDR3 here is CASSRGTGGAYEQYF. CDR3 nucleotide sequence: TGTGCCAGCAGCCGCGGGACAGGGGGGGCCTACGAGCAGTACTTC.

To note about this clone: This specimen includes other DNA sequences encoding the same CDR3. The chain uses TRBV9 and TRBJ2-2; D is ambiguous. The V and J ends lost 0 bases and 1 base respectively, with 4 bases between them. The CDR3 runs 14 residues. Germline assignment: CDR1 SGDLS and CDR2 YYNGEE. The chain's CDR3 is CASSVVGNTGELFF. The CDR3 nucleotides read TGTGCCAGCAGCGTAGTTGGGAACACCGGGGAGCTGTTTTTT.

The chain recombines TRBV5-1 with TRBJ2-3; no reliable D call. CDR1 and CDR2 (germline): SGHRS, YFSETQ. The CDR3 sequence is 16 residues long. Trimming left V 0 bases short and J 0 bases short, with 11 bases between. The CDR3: CASSLVTLPSTDTQYF. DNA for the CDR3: TGCGCCAGCAGCTTGGTCACCCTCCCAAGCACAGATACGCAGTATTTT.

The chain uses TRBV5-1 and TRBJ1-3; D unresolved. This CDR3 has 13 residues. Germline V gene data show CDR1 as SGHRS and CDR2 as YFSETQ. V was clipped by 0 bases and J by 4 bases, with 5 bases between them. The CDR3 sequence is CASSLGEGNTIYF. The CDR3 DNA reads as TGCGCCAGCAGCTTGGGTGAGGGAAACACCATATATTTT.

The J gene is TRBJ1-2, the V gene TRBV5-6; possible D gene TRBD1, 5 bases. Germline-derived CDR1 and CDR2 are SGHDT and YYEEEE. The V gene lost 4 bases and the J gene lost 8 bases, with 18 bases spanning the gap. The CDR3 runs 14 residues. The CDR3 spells CASSMGQNWRGYTF. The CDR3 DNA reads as TGTGCCAGCAGCATGGGGCAGAACTGGCGGGGCTACACCTTC.

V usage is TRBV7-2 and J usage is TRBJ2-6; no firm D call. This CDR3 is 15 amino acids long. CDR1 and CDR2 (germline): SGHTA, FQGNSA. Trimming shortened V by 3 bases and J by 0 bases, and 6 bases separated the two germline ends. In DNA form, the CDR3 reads TGTGCCAGCAGCTTGATGACCTCTGGGGCCAACGTCCTGACTTTC. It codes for CASSLMTSGANVLTF. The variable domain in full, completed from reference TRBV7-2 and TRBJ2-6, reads GAGVSQSPSNKVTEKGKDVELRCDPISGHTALYWYRQSLGQGLEFLIYFQGNSAPDKSGLPSDRFSAERTGGSVSTLTIQRTQQEDSAVYLCASSLMTSGANVLTFGAGSRLTVL.

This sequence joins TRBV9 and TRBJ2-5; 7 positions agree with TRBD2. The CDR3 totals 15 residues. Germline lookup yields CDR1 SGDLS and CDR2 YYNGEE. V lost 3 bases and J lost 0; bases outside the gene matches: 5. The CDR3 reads CASSALRGDQETQYF. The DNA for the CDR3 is TGTGCCAGCAGCGCCCTTCGGGGGGACCAAGAGACCCAGTACTTC.

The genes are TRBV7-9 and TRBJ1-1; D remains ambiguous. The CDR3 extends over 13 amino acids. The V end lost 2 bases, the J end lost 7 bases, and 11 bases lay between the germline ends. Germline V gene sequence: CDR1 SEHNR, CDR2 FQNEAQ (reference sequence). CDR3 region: CASSLRVAGEAFF. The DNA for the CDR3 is TGTGCCAGCAGCTTACGGGTGGCGGGTGAAGCTTTCTTT.

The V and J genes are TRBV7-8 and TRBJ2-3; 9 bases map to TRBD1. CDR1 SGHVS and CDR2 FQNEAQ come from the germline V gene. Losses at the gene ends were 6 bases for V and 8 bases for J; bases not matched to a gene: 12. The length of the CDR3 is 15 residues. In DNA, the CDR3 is TGTGCCAGCAGTAGGGACAGGGATCGAGGTAGTACGCAGTATTTT. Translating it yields CASSRDRDRGSTQYF.

The CDR3, as DNA: TGTGCCAGCAGTTCGACAGGGGGAATTTATGGCTACACCTTC. It specifies CASSSTGGIYGYTF. The J gene is TRBJ1-2, the V gene TRBV28, with TRBD1 matching 9 bases. The CDR3 contains 14 residues. The V and J ends lost 4 bases and 5 bases, in that order; junction bases with no gene match: 5. Germline V gives CDR1 MDHEN, CDR2 SYDVKM.

DNA of the CDR3: TGTGCCAGCAGCTTGGGGCAGGGTAGGGGTCCCCAGCATTTT. Its translation is CASSLGQGRGPQHF. V usage is TRBV5-6 and J usage is TRBJ1-5, with TRBD1 as a possible D gene (5 bases). Trimming removed 0 bases from V and 10 bases from J, with 14 bases in between. The germline V gene has CDR1 SGHDT and CDR2 YYEEEE. This CDR3 has 14 residues.

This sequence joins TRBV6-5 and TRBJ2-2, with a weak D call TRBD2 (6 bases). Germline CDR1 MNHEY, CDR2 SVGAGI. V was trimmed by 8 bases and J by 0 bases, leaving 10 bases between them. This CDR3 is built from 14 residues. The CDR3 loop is CASDQRANTGELFF. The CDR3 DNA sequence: TGTGCCAGCGACCAGCGGGCGAACACCGGGGAGCTGTTTTTT.

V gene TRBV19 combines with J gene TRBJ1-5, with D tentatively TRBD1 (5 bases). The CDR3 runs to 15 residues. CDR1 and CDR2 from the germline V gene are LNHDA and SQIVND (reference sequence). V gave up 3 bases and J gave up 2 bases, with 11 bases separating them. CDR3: CASSIGGYGNQPQHF. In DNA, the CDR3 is TGTGCCAGTAGTATCGGGGGATATGGCAATCAGCCCCAGCATTTT.

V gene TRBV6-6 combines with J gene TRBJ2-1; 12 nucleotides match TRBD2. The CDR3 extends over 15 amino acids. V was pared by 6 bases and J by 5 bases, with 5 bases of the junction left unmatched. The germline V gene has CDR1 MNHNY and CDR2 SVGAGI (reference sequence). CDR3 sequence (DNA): TGTGCCAGCAGCAGGACTAGCGGGACCAACAATGAGCAGTTCTTC. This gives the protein CASSRTSGTNNEQFF.